This T cell receptor (beta chain) was observed in a study of T-cell memory formation after mild COVID-19. TCRdb reprocessed the 5' RACE reads via MiXCR and lists one record per CDR3 protein. The sample lists approximately 290,000 distinct CDR3 sequences, approximately 8% occurring once. This clonotype was seen many times. The CDR3 loop spans 14 amino acids. Trimming stripped 3 bases from V and 4 bases from J, with 12 bases between. Germline lookup yields CDR1 SEHNR and CDR2 FQNEAQ (reference sequence). The source material was PBMCs or a T cell subset sorted from them (not recorded which). This receptor was taken from a man younger than 30 who had mild COVID-19 (a few samples of this study predate the infection). Cell type and time point are not known. This chain uses TRBV7-9 with TRBJ2-5; no firm D call. Here the CDR3 DNA reads TGTGCCAGCAGCTTCTCAGGACGGAGAGAGACCCAGTACTTC. Translating gives CASSFSGRRETQYF.